The clone carrying this T cell receptor (beta chain) was detected a few times. This specimen comes from a study of blood T cell repertoires in COVID-19. Overall study: Collection of acute and convalescent COVID-19 samples took place in the United States, Italy and Spain. Nucleic acid was either cDNA or gDNA, and it came from T cells, B-cell-depleted T cells, or PBMCs.

Original analysis: Using reference gene primer amplification, nucleated cell counts were estimated. Clones were read by immunoSEQ multiplex PCR, and TCRdb kept only the in-frame ones, dropping some. For V, J and clone size, that table is used; D and trimming come from the DNA. The sample lists some 220,000 clones, around 83% occurring once. The CDR3 has 17 amino acids. Trimming left V 4 bases short and J 8 bases short, with 25 bases between. Germline V gene sequence: CDR1 MDHEN, CDR2 SYDVKM. Sample: peripheral blood. This clonotype originated in a man aged 45-60 years with active or convalescent COVID-19. V is TRBV28 and J is TRBJ2-3; a weak D match, TRBD2 (6 bases). The CDR3 sequence: CASSSPRAGSALGTQYF. As DNA, the CDR3 is TGTGCCAGCAGTTCTCCTAGAGCGGGCTCGGCATTGGGTACGCAGTATTTT. The entire variable domain, with the rest obtained from reference TRBV28 and TRBJ2-3, is as follows: DVKVTQSSRYLVKRTGEKVFLECVQDMDHENMFWYRQDPGLGLRLIYFSYDVKMKEKGDIPEGYSVSREKKERFSLILESASTNQTSMYLCASSSPRAGSALGTQYFGPGTRLTVL.